This T cell receptor beta chain was identified in a study of CD8 T cells in Susac syndrome. This CDR3 has 18 amino acids. V lost 2 bases, J lost 1 base, and 18 bases lay in between. In germline, CDR1 is DFQATT, CDR2 SNEGSKA (reference sequence). Random hexamers were used to reverse transcribe an amount of roughly 0.45 to 1 ug RNA. An immunoSEQ multiplex PCR amplified TCR beta CDR3 over 54 Vbeta and 13 Jbeta. TCRdb analysed the immunoSEQ multiplex PCR reads with MiXCR anew, one entry per CDR3 protein. Of about 240,000 distinct CDR3 sequences listed, about 95% are singletons. Peripheral blood CD8+ and CD4+ T cells were profiled by TCR beta sequencing. The diagnostic criteria were recently defined, and patients with Susac syndrome met them for definite or probable disease. Negative isolation was used for CD8+ and CD4+ T cells, and FACS enrichment was applied to TEMRA cells.

Sequencing used CD4+ T cells from PBMCs. The TCR comes from a human donor with Susac syndrome. The J gene is TRBJ2-6, the V gene TRBV20-1; the D gene is possibly TRBD1 (5 bases). Here the CDR3 DNA reads TGCAGTGCTAGACGGACCTCAGGGTTAATATCTGGGGCCAACGTCCTGACTTTC. Translation: CSARRTSGLISGANVLTF.